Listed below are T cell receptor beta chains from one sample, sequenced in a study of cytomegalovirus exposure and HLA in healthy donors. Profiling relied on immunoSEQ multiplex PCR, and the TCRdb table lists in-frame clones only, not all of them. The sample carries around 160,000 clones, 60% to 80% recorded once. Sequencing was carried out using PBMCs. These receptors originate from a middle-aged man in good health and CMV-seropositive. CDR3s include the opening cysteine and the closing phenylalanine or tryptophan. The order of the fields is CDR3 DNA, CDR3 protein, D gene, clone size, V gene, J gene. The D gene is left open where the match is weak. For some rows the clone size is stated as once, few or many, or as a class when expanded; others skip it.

DNA: TGTGCTAGTGGAGTGGGACAGGGGGCCAAAGAGGCCCAGTACTTC
CDR3: CASGVGQGAKEAQYF
D: TRBD1
size: .
V: TRBV12-5
J: TRBJ2-5

DNA: TGTGCCAGCCGGTCGACTAGCGGGGATCGGAATGGAGAGACCCAGTACTTC
CDR3: CASRSTSGDRNGETQYF
D: TRBD2
size: .
V: TRBV2
J: TRBJ2-5

DNA: TGTGCCAGCACTAAGACAGCCTTGAACACTGAAGCTTTCTTT
CDR3: CASTKTALNTEAFF
D: .
size: .
V: TRBV6-6
J: TRBJ1-1

DNA: TGTGCCATCAGTGGTATAGCGGGGGTGGATACGCAGTATTTT
CDR3: CAISGIAGVDTQYF
D: TRBD2
size: .
V: TRBV10-3
J: TRBJ2-3

DNA: TGTGCCACCAGCCCCCGTCGACAGGGCTTGGAGACCCAGTACTTC
CDR3: CATSPRRQGLETQYF
D: TRBD1
size: .
V: TRBV15
J: TRBJ2-5

DNA: TGTGCCAGCAGTAAAAAACAGGTAAATGCCTACGAGCAGTACTTC
CDR3: CASSKKQVNAYEQYF
D: .
size: .
V: TRBV27
J: TRBJ2-7

DNA: TGTGCTAGTGGTTCGGGGACAGGGGGGCACCAAGAGACCCAGTACTTC
CDR3: CASGSGTGGHQETQYF
D: TRBD1
size: .
V: TRBV12-5
J: TRBJ2-5

DNA: TGTGCCAGCAGCTTAATGGGGGGGAAAGACGAGCAGTACTTC
CDR3: CASSLMGGKDEQYF
D: TRBD2
size: .
V: TRBV7-9
J: TRBJ2-7

DNA: TGCAGCGTTCTCAGGGCCACTGAAGCTTTCTTT
CDR3: CSVLRATEAFF
D: .
size: .
V: TRBV29-1
J: TRBJ1-1

DNA: TGTGCCAGCAGCTTACCCCGCGGCGGGGGGCAGGTAGATACGCAGTATTTT
CDR3: CASSLPRGGGQVDTQYF
D: TRBD2
size: .
V: TRBV7-9
J: TRBJ2-3

DNA: TGCGCCAGCAGCCGGGCCGGGACAGGGAGCTCCTACGAGCAGTACTTC
CDR3: CASSRAGTGSSYEQYF
D: TRBD1
size: .
V: TRBV4-3
J: TRBJ2-7

DNA: TGTGCCAGCAGCTTATTTGTGTTGAGTGAGTACGAGCAGTACTTC
CDR3: CASSLFVLSEYEQYF
D: .
size: .
V: TRBV11-2
J: TRBJ2-7

DNA: TGTGCCAGAAGCTTGATTGGCCAGGGCTCCCAAGAGACCCAGTACTTC
CDR3: CARSLIGQGSQETQYF
D: .
size: .
V: TRBV7-5
J: TRBJ2-5

DNA: TGTGCCACCAGCTCCCGGACAGGGGAAGGAGGTGGCTACACCTTC
CDR3: CATSSRTGEGGGYTF
D: TRBD1
size: .
V: TRBV15
J: TRBJ1-2

DNA: TGTGCCAGCAGCTCTACGGGACTAGCGGGGGGGCTCGGGGAGCTGTTTTTT
CDR3: CASSSTGLAGGLGELFF
D: TRBD2
size: .
V: TRBV13
J: TRBJ2-2

DNA: TGCGCCAGCAGCCAGGGACTAGCGGGGGTACTCTCGTTTGAGCAGTTCTTC
CDR3: CASSQGLAGVLSFEQFF
D: TRBD2
size: .
V: TRBV4-1
J: TRBJ2-1

DNA: TGTGCCAGCAGTGAAGCAGAGGCTTGGGTTGAAGCTTTCTTT
CDR3: CASSEAEAWVEAFF
D: .
size: .
V: TRBV6-1
J: TRBJ1-1

DNA: TGTGCCAGAAGCTTAGAAAATCGACTAGCGGGGGGCCCAGATACGCAGTATTTT
CDR3: CARSLENRLAGGPDTQYF
D: .
size: .
V: TRBV7-5
J: TRBJ2-3

DNA: TGTGCCAGCAGCGGCAGGACAGGGTGGACCGGGGAGCTGTTTTTT
CDR3: CASSGRTGWTGELFF
D: TRBD1
size: .
V: TRBV11-2
J: TRBJ2-2

DNA: TGTGCCATCAGGGGACAGGCCACCTACGAGCAGTACTTC
CDR3: CAIRGQATYEQYF
D: TRBD1
size: once
V: TRBV10-3
J: TRBJ2-7

DNA: TGCGCCAGCAGCCAATCCTCAGGGTCTAACACGCAGTATTTT
CDR3: CASSQSSGSNTQYF
D: .
size: .
V: TRBV4-1
J: TRBJ2-3

DNA: TGTGCCAGCAGTTTATCCCAAGGACTAGCGGGGGTTGAGACCCAGTACTTC
CDR3: CASSLSQGLAGVETQYF
D: TRBD2
size: .
V: TRBV27
J: TRBJ2-5

DNA: TGTGCCAGCAGCACCGGGACAGGGGTTACAGATACGCAGTATTTT
CDR3: CASSTGTGVTDTQYF
D: TRBD1
size: .
V: TRBV5-4
J: TRBJ2-3

DNA: TGTGCCAGCAGTTACCCACAGGGGGGAGCCGATACGCAGTATTTT
CDR3: CASSYPQGGADTQYF
D: TRBD1
size: .
V: TRBV6-5
J: TRBJ2-3

DNA: TGCGCCAGCAGCCGCAGCGGGACAGGGTCGGATCAGCCCCAGCATTTT
CDR3: CASSRSGTGSDQPQHF
D: TRBD1
size: .
V: TRBV4-1
J: TRBJ1-5

DNA: TGTGCCAGCAGATCATTAGTAAGAGACAATGAGCAGTTCTTC
CDR3: CASRSLVRDNEQFF
D: .
size: .
V: TRBV11-2
J: TRBJ2-1

DNA: TGTGCCAGCAGCTTCTACCAGGGGGCTGGCACCGGGGAGCTGTTTTTT
CDR3: CASSFYQGAGTGELFF
D: TRBD1
size: once
V: TRBV7-6
J: TRBJ2-2

DNA: TGTGCCAGCAGCCTACAGGGATCCCATCAGCCCCAGCATTTT
CDR3: CASSLQGSHQPQHF
D: .
size: .
V: TRBV5-4
J: TRBJ1-5

DNA: TGTGCCAGCTCACCTGTGGCAGGGGCTGGAAACACCATATATTTT
CDR3: CASSPVAGAGNTIYF
D: .
size: .
V: TRBV18
J: TRBJ1-3

DNA: TGTGCCTGGACGACTAGCGGGGGCCTACATTTCACAGATACGCAGTATTTT
CDR3: CAWTTSGGLHFTDTQYF
D: TRBD2
size: .
V: TRBV30
J: TRBJ2-3

DNA: TGTGCCAGCAGCCAGACTAGCGAGGGGGAGACCCAGTACTTC
CDR3: CASSQTSEGETQYF
D: TRBD2
size: .
V: TRBV11-2
J: TRBJ2-5

DNA: TGCGCCAGCAGCTTGGCCTTCAGGGATTATAGCAATCAGCCCCAGCATTTT
CDR3: CASSLAFRDYSNQPQHF
D: .
size: .
V: TRBV5-1
J: TRBJ1-5